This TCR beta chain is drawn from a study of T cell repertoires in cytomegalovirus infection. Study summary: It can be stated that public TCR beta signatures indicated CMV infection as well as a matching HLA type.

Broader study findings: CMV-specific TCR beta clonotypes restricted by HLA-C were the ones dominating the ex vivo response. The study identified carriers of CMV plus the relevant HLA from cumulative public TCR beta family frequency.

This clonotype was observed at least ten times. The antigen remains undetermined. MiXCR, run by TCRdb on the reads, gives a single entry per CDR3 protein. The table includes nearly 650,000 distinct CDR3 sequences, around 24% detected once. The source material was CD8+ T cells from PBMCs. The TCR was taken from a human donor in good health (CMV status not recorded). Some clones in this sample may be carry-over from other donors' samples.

The CDR3 nucleotides are TGTGCCAGCAGCTTAGTTCAGTCTCACGGCAATGAGCAGTTCTTC. Encoded protein: CASSLVQSHGNEQFF. The V gene is TRBV7-8, the J gene TRBJ2-1; D ambiguous. V was cut by 1 base and J by 6 bases, with 13 bases left in between. The CDR3 length is 15 residues. Germline V gene data show CDR1 as SGHVS and CDR2 as FQNEAQ.